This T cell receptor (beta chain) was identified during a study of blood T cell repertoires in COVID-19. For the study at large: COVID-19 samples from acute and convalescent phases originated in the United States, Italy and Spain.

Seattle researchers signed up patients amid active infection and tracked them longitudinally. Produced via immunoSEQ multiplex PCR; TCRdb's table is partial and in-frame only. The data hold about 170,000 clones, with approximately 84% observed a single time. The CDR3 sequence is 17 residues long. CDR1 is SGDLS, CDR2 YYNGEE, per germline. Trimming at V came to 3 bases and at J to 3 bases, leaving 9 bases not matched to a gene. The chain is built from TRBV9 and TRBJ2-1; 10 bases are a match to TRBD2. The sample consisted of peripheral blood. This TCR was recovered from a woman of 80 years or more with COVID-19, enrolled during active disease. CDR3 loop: CASSDLPGTSDYNEQFF. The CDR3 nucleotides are TGTGCCAGCAGCGACCTACCCGGGACTAGCGACTACAATGAGCAGTTCTTC.